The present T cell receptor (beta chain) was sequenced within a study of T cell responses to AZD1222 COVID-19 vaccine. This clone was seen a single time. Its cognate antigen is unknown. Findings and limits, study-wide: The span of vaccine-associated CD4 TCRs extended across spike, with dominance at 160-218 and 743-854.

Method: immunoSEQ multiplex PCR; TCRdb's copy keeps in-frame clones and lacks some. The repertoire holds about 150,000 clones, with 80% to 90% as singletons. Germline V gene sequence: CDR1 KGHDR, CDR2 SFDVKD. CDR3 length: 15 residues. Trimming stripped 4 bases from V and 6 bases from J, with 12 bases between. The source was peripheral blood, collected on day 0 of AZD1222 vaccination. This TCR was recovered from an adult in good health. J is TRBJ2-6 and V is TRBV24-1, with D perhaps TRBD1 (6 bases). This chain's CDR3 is CATSEQGASANVLTF. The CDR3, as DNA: TGTGCCACCAGTGAACAGGGCGCCTCGGCCAACGTCCTGACTTTC.